A selection of T cell receptor beta chains follows, all from one sample in a study of blood T cell repertoires in COVID-19. Profiling relied on immunoSEQ multiplex PCR, and the TCRdb table lists in-frame clones only, not all of them. This sample has about 78,000 clones, with approximately 89% found just once. Source material: peripheral blood. Receptors were obtained from a woman aged 55 to 70 with acute or convalescent COVID-19. CDR3s include the opening cysteine and the closing phenylalanine or tryptophan. D genes are given only for firm matches. Rows give clone size only sometimes, using once, few, many, or a class for an expanded clone.

- | TRBJ1-4 | - | TRBV9 | TGTGCCAGCAGCGTAGCTGATGAAAAACTGTTTTTT | CASSVADEKLFF
TRBD1 | TRBJ2-3 | - | TRBV7-9 | TGTGCCAGCAGCTGGACAGGGGGCACAGATACGCAGTATTTT | CASSWTGGTDTQYF
TRBD1 | TRBJ2-7 | - | TRBV6-6 | TGTGCCAGCAGCTCCCAGGACAGGCGCCAGTACTTC | CASSSQDRRQYF
TRBD1 | TRBJ1-2 | once | TRBV7-9 | TGTGCCAGCAGCTTAGTTTGGGCGAAACAGGGGCCGCACTATGGCTACACCTTC | CASSLVWAKQGPHYGYTF
TRBD1 | TRBJ2-7 | once | TRBV2 | TGTGCCAGCAGGGACAGGGGGCCCTCCTACGAGCAGTACTTC | CASRDRGPSYEQYF
- | TRBJ2-7 | once | TRBV6-6 | TGTGCCAGCAGTTCCTACAGGGACGAGCAGTACTTC | CASSSYRDEQYF
- | TRBJ2-7 | - | TRBV19 | TGTGCCAGTAGTCTAACTTCCTACGAGCAGTACTTC | CASSLTSYEQYF
- | TRBJ1-1 | - | TRBV28 | TGTGCCAGCAGGCGGGGGGGAGCTCATGAAGCTTTCTTT | CASRRGGAHEAFF
- | TRBJ1-2 | - | TRBV4-2 | TGTGCCAGCAGCCAAGATTTGGTCCCAACAGGCGGCTACACCTTC | CASSQDLVPTGGYTF
TRBD2 | TRBJ2-1 | - | TRBV7-2 | TGTGCCAGCAGCGGCGGGAGAAGTAGGGGCAATGAGCAGTTCTTC | CASSGGRSRGNEQFF
TRBD2 | TRBJ2-1 | - | TRBV5-1 | TGCGCCAGCACCCCTAGGGGGACTAGCGGGAGCAGTGAGCAGTTCTTC | CASTPRGTSGSSEQFF
TRBD1 | TRBJ2-7 | - | TRBV28 | TGTGCCAGCAGACCCCCGTGGGACAGCCTTTACGAGCAGTACTTC | CASRPPWDSLYEQYF
TRBD1 | TRBJ1-2 | once | TRBV7-2 | TGTGCCAGCAGCCCTAGACAGGGGTCCTCGGTCTATGGCTACACCTTC | CASSPRQGSSVYGYTF
TRBD2 | TRBJ2-3 | - | TRBV6-6 | TGTGCCAGCAGCAATGGGAGGGTCACAGATACGCAGTATTTT | CASSNGRVTDTQYF
- | TRBJ1-6 | - | TRBV6-5 | TGTGCCAGCAGTTACTCTGGCAGCTCCTATAATTCACCCCTCCACTTT | CASSYSGSSYNSPLHF
- | TRBJ2-7 | - | TRBV7-9 | TGTGCCAGCAGCTTAGCACAGTATGGCGAGCAGTACTTC | CASSLAQYGEQYF
TRBD2 | TRBJ2-1 | - | TRBV29-1 | TGCAGCGTCGGGAGGTCCTACAATGAGCAGTTCTTC | CSVGRSYNEQFF
- | TRBJ1-4 | - | TRBV4-3 | TGCGCCAGCAGCCAAAGCTACGGCAGGAATGAAAAACTGTTTTTT | CASSQSYGRNEKLFF
TRBD1 | TRBJ1-1 | - | TRBV5-1 | TGCGCCAGCAGCTTGGAGCGGGACAGGGAAGCTTTCTTT | CASSLERDREAFF
TRBD2 | TRBJ2-3 | once | TRBV6-5 | TGTGCCAGCAGTTACACAGCGGGGTCGCAAGATACGCAGTATTTT | CASSYTAGSQDTQYF
- | TRBJ2-3 | once | TRBV5-1 | TGCGCCAGCAGCTTGGCTGGACAACGCACAGATACGCAGTATTTT | CASSLAGQRTDTQYF
- | TRBJ2-7 | - | TRBV27 | TGTGCCAGCAGTTTCCCACAGGGCGAGCAGTACTTC | CASSFPQGEQYF
TRBD1 | TRBJ1-1 | - | TRBV7-9 | TGTGCCAGCAGCCATACAGGGGGACTTTCCCTGGCCACTGAAGCTTTCTTT | CASSHTGGLSLATEAFF
TRBD2 | TRBJ2-1 | - | TRBV7-2 | TGTGCCAGCAGCCCCGGGACTAGCGGGATTCGGGAGCAGTTCTTC | CASSPGTSGIREQFF
- | TRBJ2-5 | - | TRBV11-2 | TGTGCCAGCAGCTTAGGACCCAGCGGTGGCATAGAGACCCAGTACTTC | CASSLGPSGGIETQYF
TRBD2 | TRBJ2-5 | - | TRBV18 | TGTGCCAGCTCACGCGGACTAGCGGGAGTAGGTGGAGAGACCCAGTACTTC | CASSRGLAGVGGETQYF
- | TRBJ2-1 | - | TRBV4-2 | TGTGCCAGCAGCCACCAGACAGGAGAGCAGTTCTTC | CASSHQTGEQFF
- | TRBJ1-1 | once | TRBV7-3 | TGTGCCAGCAGCCCAAACAGGGACACTGAAGCTTTCTTT | CASSPNRDTEAFF
- | TRBJ1-1 | - | TRBV4-2 | TGTGCCAGCAGCCGCCTGGGGGGGCCGAACACTGAAGCTTTCTTT | CASSRLGGPNTEAFF
- | TRBJ2-7 | few | TRBV28 | TGTGCCAGCAGTTCTGCCGGGACACCAAAATACGAGCAGTACTTC | CASSSAGTPKYEQYF
- | TRBJ1-5 | - | TRBV6-5 | TGTGCCAGCAGTTACCCCGGGCAGCCCCAGCATTTT | CASSYPGQPQHF
TRBD2 | TRBJ2-7 | - | TRBV6-2/TRBV6-3 | TGTGCCAGCAGTTACGAGGTAGCGGGGGTTCGCTCCTACGAGCAGTACTTC | CASSYEVAGVRSYEQYF
- | TRBJ1-5 | once | TRBV5-1 | TGCGCCAGCAGCCCGTGGGGAGGGGATCAGCCCCAGCATTTT | CASSPWGGDQPQHF
- | TRBJ1-4 | - | TRBV2 | TGTGCCAGCAGTCCTATAAATGAAAAACTGTTTTTT | CASSPINEKLFF
- | TRBJ1-1 | - | TRBV7-2 | TGTGCCAGCAGCTCCGAACAGGGTGTGACTGAAGCTTTCTTT | CASSSEQGVTEAFF
- | TRBJ2-7 | - | TRBV5-4 | TGTGCCAGCAGCTTGAACAGGCAAGGCTCCTACGAGCAGTACTTC | CASSLNRQGSYEQYF
TRBD2 | TRBJ2-5 | - | TRBV7-2 | TGTGCCAGCAGCTTTATAGCGGGAGACGAGACCCAGTACTTC | CASSFIAGDETQYF
TRBD1 | TRBJ2-7 | - | TRBV29-1 | TGCAGCGGGCGGACAGGAAACTACGAGCAGTACTTC | CSGRTGNYEQYF
- | TRBJ1-5 | - | TRBV5-5 | TGTGCCAGCAGCTTGCGGGACAAAGATCAGCCCCAGCATTTT | CASSLRDKDQPQHF
- | TRBJ1-1 | - | TRBV19 | TGTGCCAGTAGTCCCCTTCAGACTGAAGCTTTCTTT | CASSPLQTEAFF
- | TRBJ2-7 | once | TRBV6-5 | TGTGCCAGCTCCAGCCCGGGGGAAAGATACGAGCAGTACTTC | CASSSPGERYEQYF
- | TRBJ1-6 | few | TRBV29-1 | TGCAGCCTTAACAGGGATTCACCCCTCCACTTT | CSLNRDSPLHF
- | TRBJ2-7 | - | TRBV12-3/TRBV12-4 | TGTGCCAGCAGCCCGACAGAAACCTACGAGCAGTACTTC | CASSPTETYEQYF
TRBD1 | TRBJ2-1 | - | TRBV18 | TGTGCCAGCTCTCCGGGACAGGGGCCGTTGAATGAGCAGTTCTTC | CASSPGQGPLNEQFF
- | TRBJ1-1 | - | TRBV7-9 | TGTGCCAGCCAGATATGGGAGACTGAAGCTTTCTTT | CASQIWETEAFF
- | TRBJ2-4 | - | TRBV6-5 | TGTGCCAGCAGACAGGGTCTTGTAGCCAAAAACATTCAGTACTTC | CASRQGLVAKNIQYF
TRBD1 | TRBJ1-1 | - | TRBV10-3 | TGTGCCATCAGGGAGACAGGGGACACTGAAGCTTTCTTT | CAIRETGDTEAFF
- | TRBJ2-7 | few | TRBV6-5 | TGTGCCAGCAGTTCTACCTATAGTGGTACCTACGAGCAGTACTTC | CASSSTYSGTYEQYF